The rows below give T cell receptor beta chains drawn from one sample of a study of control samples from healthy donors and cancer patients. Repertoires were generated with immunoSEQ multiplex PCR, while TCRdb's copy carries only in-frame clones and drops some. Of 90,000 to 100,000 clones in the sample, just over 90% are singletons; the top ten hold around 3.5%. The sample was blood. Receptors originate from a woman aged 18-35 years in good health. Each CDR3 is given with its conserved first and last residue. Fields, in order: V gene, D gene, J gene, clone size, CDR3 DNA, CDR3 protein. D genes are given only for firm matches. Clone size is not always given. Where it is, it says once, few, many or a class for expanded clones.

TRBV6-6	NA	TRBJ2-3	NA	TGTGCCAGCAGTAGAGGAGATACGCAGTATTTT	CASSRGDTQYF
TRBV21-1	NA	TRBJ2-7	once	TGTGCCACGCACCGACAGGGGAAAGGTTTGTACGAGCAGTACTTC	CATHRQGKGLYEQYF
TRBV2	NA	TRBJ1-5	NA	TGTGCCAGCGGGGAAGGGGCTCAGCCCCAGCATTTT	CASGEGAQPQHF
TRBV15	NA	TRBJ2-3	NA	TGTGCCACCAGCAGCCATGAATGGCAGGACGTTGCTGGAGATACGCAGTATTTT	CATSSHEWQDVAGDTQYF
TRBV5-1	NA	TRBJ2-3	NA	TGCGCCAGCAGCTTGCAGTTGAACACAGATACGCAGTATTTT	CASSLQLNTDTQYF
TRBV6-5	NA	TRBJ2-3	NA	TGTGCCAGCGGGCGCACAGATACGCAGTATTTT	CASGRTDTQYF
TRBV2	NA	TRBJ1-6	NA	TGTGCCAGCAATCCCCTGGGGGGGAGAAATAATTCACCCCTCCACTTT	CASNPLGGRNNSPLHF
TRBV7-9	NA	TRBJ1-6	once	TGTGCCAGCAGCTTAAACCCGAATTCACCCCTCCACTTT	CASSLNPNSPLHF
TRBV6-5	NA	TRBJ2-6	NA	TGTGCCAGCAGCCGGATCTCTGGGGCCAACGTCCTGACTTTC	CASSRISGANVLTF
TRBV11-3	NA	TRBJ2-6	few	TGTGCCAGCAGCCCCGACAGTTCTGGGGCCAACGTCCTGACTTTC	CASSPDSSGANVLTF
TRBV21-1	NA	TRBJ2-7	NA	TGTGCCAGCAGCAAAGTACAGGGGGCGGACGAGCAGTACTTC	CASSKVQGADEQYF
TRBV27	NA	TRBJ1-1	NA	TGTGCCAGCAGTTTATCAGTGGGTCTCCTGAACACTGAAGCTTTCTTT	CASSLSVGLLNTEAFF
TRBV6-5	NA	TRBJ1-4	NA	TGTGCCAGCAGTTGGAACAGCGGGGAAAAACTGTTTTTT	CASSWNSGEKLFF
TRBV30	NA	TRBJ2-7	NA	TGTGCCTGGAGTGACCGGACCCTGACCGACCCCTACGAGCAGTACTTC	CAWSDRTLTDPYEQYF
TRBV9	NA	TRBJ1-1	NA	TGTGCCAGCAGCGTAGCCGGGAAGAGGAACACTGAAGCTTTCTTT	CASSVAGKRNTEAFF
TRBV14	NA	TRBJ2-1	NA	TGTGCCAGCAGCCATCTCGTTCGGGGGTCACCGCTTCGGGCAGAAAATGAGCAGTTCTTC	CASSHLVRGSPLRAENEQFF
TRBV27	NA	TRBJ1-1	NA	TGTGCCAGCAGTTCGAAGGGTTTTACTCTGATGAACACTGAAGCTTTCTTT	CASSSKGFTLMNTEAFF
TRBV5-1	NA	TRBJ1-1	few	TGCGCCAGCAGCCCCGGTCGGGGGGTGAACACTGAAGCTTTCTTT	CASSPGRGVNTEAFF
TRBV27	NA	TRBJ1-5	NA	TGTGCCAGCAGTTCCAGGGATAGCAATCAGCCCCAGCATTTT	CASSSRDSNQPQHF
TRBV27	NA	TRBJ1-4	NA	TGTGCCAGCAGTACGCCCAGGGGTGGGGGTGAAAAACTGTTTTTT	CASSTPRGGGEKLFF
TRBV2	NA	TRBJ1-3	NA	TGTGCCAGCAGTCCCCTCGGCACCATATATTTT	CASSPLGTIYF
TRBV6-5	NA	TRBJ1-2	NA	TGTGCCAGCCTAGTGACAGAAATTAACTATGGCTACACCTTC	CASLVTEINYGYTF
TRBV3-1/TRBV3-2	NA	TRBJ2-5	once	TGTGCCAGCAGCCAACAAGCGGGTAAAGAGACCCAGTACTTC	CASSQQAGKETQYF
TRBV27	NA	TRBJ2-3	few	TGTGCCAGCAGTTTATCGGGGGTGGGCTATCCAGATACGCAGTATTTT	CASSLSGVGYPDTQYF
TRBV2	TRBD1	TRBJ1-2	NA	TGTGCCAGAGGACAGGGCTTCGACTATGGCTACACCTTC	CARGQGFDYGYTF
TRBV5-4	NA	TRBJ1-5	NA	TGTGCCAGCAGCTTGGGAGGGGGGCTGGAGCCCCAGCATTTT	CASSLGGGLEPQHF
TRBV4-1	TRBD1	TRBJ1-5	NA	TGCGCCAGCAGCCCAGGACAGGGACCTAATCAGCCCCAGCATTTT	CASSPGQGPNQPQHF
TRBV14	NA	TRBJ2-3	NA	TGTGCCAGCAGCCCCCTCACCAGGGTCCTCACAGATACGCAGTATTTT	CASSPLTRVLTDTQYF
TRBV28	NA	TRBJ2-7	NA	TGTGCCACCTACCAGGGCCCCTCTTACGAGCAGTACTTC	CATYQGPSYEQYF
TRBV9	NA	TRBJ1-3	NA	TGTGCCAGCAGCGTAGAGGACTCGGGTGGAAACACCATATATTTT	CASSVEDSGGNTIYF
TRBV29-1	NA	TRBJ1-3	NA	TGCAGCGTTGTGGCAGGGTTCTCTGGAAACACCATATATTTT	CSVVAGFSGNTIYF
TRBV6-1	NA	TRBJ1-1	NA	TGTGCCAGCAGTGAAGGGGGCAGGGGTAGCACTGAAGCTTTCTTT	CASSEGGRGSTEAFF
TRBV6-6	TRBD1	TRBJ1-2	NA	TGTGCCAGCAGTTACATGGGACAGATTAACTATGGCTACACCTTC	CASSYMGQINYGYTF
TRBV6-4	TRBD2	TRBJ2-3	NA	TGTGCCAGCAGTCCAACTAGCGGGGGGGCAGATACGCAGTATTTT	CASSPTSGGADTQYF
TRBV2	TRBD1	TRBJ1-1	NA	TGTGCCAGCCAGCTAGGACAGGGGCTTGATGAAGCTTTCTTT	CASQLGQGLDEAFF
TRBV9	NA	TRBJ1-2	NA	TGTGCCAGCAGCGTAGTCGCTAGGGGGGGTGGCTATGGCTACACCTTC	CASSVVARGGGYGYTF
TRBV19	NA	TRBJ1-1	NA	TGTGCCAGTAGTGTCGGTGGCACTGAAGCTTTCTTT	CASSVGGTEAFF
TRBV4-1	NA	TRBJ1-1	NA	TGCGCCAGCAGCCAAGAATTAGGGATCACTGAAGCTTTCTTT	CASSQELGITEAFF
TRBV7-9	NA	TRBJ1-1	NA	TGTGCCAGCAGCTTCGGGGGGGCTAGGAACACTGAAGCTTTCTTT	CASSFGGARNTEAFF
TRBV7-6	NA	TRBJ1-1	NA	TGTGCCAGCAGCTTCTTAGGGCATCGGCGTAAAAAGGACCCTGAAGCTTTCTTT	CASSFLGHRRKKDPEAFF
TRBV12-3/TRBV12-4	TRBD1	TRBJ1-2	NA	TGTGCCAGCAGTTTGCCGACAGGGAGCGGCTACACCTTC	CASSLPTGSGYTF
TRBV3-1/TRBV3-2	TRBD1	TRBJ1-1	NA	TGTGCCAGCAGCCAAGGGACAGGGGGCGTCAACACTGAAGCTTTCTTT	CASSQGTGGVNTEAFF
TRBV3-1/TRBV3-2	NA	TRBJ1-2	NA	TGTGCCAGCAGCCAGGGGACCGCTCGCTACACCTTC	CASSQGTARYTF
TRBV27	NA	TRBJ2-7	NA	TGTGCCAGCAGTTTTGTAGGGTCCTACGAGCAGTACTTC	CASSFVGSYEQYF
TRBV9	NA	TRBJ1-2	NA	TGTGCCAGCAGCGAATACCGTTCGGGAGGAATCTTGACTTATGGCTACACCTTC	CASSEYRSGGILTYGYTF
TRBV2	NA	TRBJ1-1	NA	TGTGCCAGCAGTGATAAAACACAGTCAGCTTTCTTT	CASSDKTQSAFF
TRBV5-5	NA	TRBJ1-6	NA	TGTGCCAGTCAGACCGGTGTGAATTCACCCCTCCACTTT	CASQTGVNSPLHF
TRBV7-8	TRBD1	TRBJ1-1	NA	TGTGCCAGCAGCGCCAGACAGGGAGGCACTGAAGCTTTCTTT	CASSARQGGTEAFF
TRBV18	NA	TRBJ2-3	NA	TGTGCCAGCTCACCATCACTGACAGATACGCAGTATTTT	CASSPSLTDTQYF
TRBV5-8	TRBD1	TRBJ1-4	NA	TGTGCCAGCAGCTTCGGACAGGTGAATGAAAAACTGTTTTTT	CASSFGQVNEKLFF
TRBV5-4	NA	TRBJ2-5	NA	TGTGCCAGCAGCTTGACCCTAGAGGAGACCCAGTACTTC	CASSLTLEETQYF
TRBV5-1	NA	TRBJ1-3	NA	TGCGCCAGCAGCTTGGGTGTGGGGCTTGGTTCATCAGACACCATATATTTT	CASSLGVGLGSSDTIYF
TRBV9	NA	TRBJ2-3	once	TGTGCCAGCAGCGTAGGCGCGGGGCTCACAGATACGCAGTATTTT	CASSVGAGLTDTQYF
TRBV29-1	NA	TRBJ1-2	once	TGCAGCGTTGAAGATCGCCCATATGGCTACACCTTC	CSVEDRPYGYTF
TRBV14	NA	TRBJ2-7	NA	TGTGCCAGCAGCCCGAGGACAGATACCTACGAGCAGTACTTC	CASSPRTDTYEQYF
TRBV4-2	NA	TRBJ2-3	NA	TGTGCCAGCAGCCAAGTATCGGACAACACAGATACGCAGTATTTT	CASSQVSDNTDTQYF
TRBV5-6	NA	TRBJ1-2	NA	TGTGCCAGCAGCTTGTTCCAGGGTTATGGCTACACCTTC	CASSLFQGYGYTF